The clone carrying this T cell receptor (beta chain) was detected a few times. Its specificity is unknown. The entry originates in a study of identical twins. Template switching added a universal primer binding site, and final cDNA carried unique molecular identifiers. A single record per CDR3 protein comes from TCRdb applying MiXCR to the 5' RACE reads. This sample has hundreds of thousands of distinct CDR3 sequences, with 9% to 15% found just once. The CDR3 runs to 17 residues. Study results and caveats: It was possible that invariant MAIT and iNKT cells partly confounded the zero-insertion analyses. Insertion counts were lower in abundant cord blood beta clonotypes, a trend that memory repertoires did not show. Findings came from cross-sectional statistics, without long-term follow-up of donors.

In addition, the sample was reused for a study of yellow fever vaccine responses in identical twins.

The specimen was PBMCs. The V gene is TRBV21-1, the J gene TRBJ2-4; the table's D gene call, TRBD2, was not cross checked with the DNA. TRBV21-1 is tagged as a pseudogene. The sequence was collected from a woman aged 18-29 years in good health. Written as DNA, the CDR3 is TGTGCCAGCAGCAAGGAGGGACTAGCGGTCGGGAAAAACATTCAGTACTTC. It encodes CASSKEGLAVGKNIQYF.